This T cell receptor (beta chain) was profiled in a study of shared clonotypes between healthy human individuals. Deep-level settings were used for running the assay. The repertoire was sequenced with immunoSEQ multiplex PCR; TCRdb's copy has only in-frame clones and lacks some. The sample lists about 680,000 clones, 92% occurring once. Findings of the study overall: Larger estimated richness was generally recorded for naive subsets relative to memory subsets.

Selected positively for CCR7 and CD45RO-negative, naive CD8 cells excluded terminally differentiated effector memory CD45RA+ cells. Of note for this clone: Its antigen remains unknown.

Specimen: naive CD8+ T cells sorted from blood. The sequence was collected from a man aged 30-40 years in good health.

CDR3 residues: CASSWPGQGFKSGELFF. The CDR3 nucleotides are TGTGCCAGCAGCTGGCCGGGACAGGGGTTCAAGTCCGGGGAGCTGTTTTTT. The V gene is TRBV7-2, the J gene TRBJ2-2, with 10 positions matching TRBD1. V lost 4 bases to trimming and J lost 6 bases; unmatched junction nucleotides: 11. This CDR3 contains 17 residues. Germline loops: CDR1 SGHTA, CDR2 FQGNSA. Drawing the rest from reference TRBV7-2 and TRBJ2-2, the complete variable domain is GAGVSQSPSNKVTEKGKDVELRCDPISGHTALYWYRQSLGQGLEFLIYFQGNSAPDKSGLPSDRFSAERTGGSVSTLTIQRTQQEDSAVYLCASSWPGQGFKSGELFFGEGSRLTVL.